A selection of T cell receptor beta chains follows, all from one sample in a study of brain T cells in children with intractable seizures. Assay: immunoSEQ multiplex PCR; the TCRdb copy retains only in-frame clones and omits some. The profile shows under 150,000 clones, approximately 94% of them singletons. Here the sequenced sample was peripheral blood, taken at surgery. The receptors derive from a boy under two years old with hemimegalencephaly and intractable seizures. CDR3s include the opening cysteine and the closing phenylalanine or tryptophan. A D gene is named only where the DNA matches it firmly. Clone size is stated in some rows and not others, as once, few, many or a class when expanded.

j_call | d_call | v_call | clone_size | cdr3_aa | cdr3_nt
TRBJ2-1 | . | TRBV28 | . | CASSLGPYNEQFF | TGTGCCAGCAGTTTGGGCCCCTACAATGAGCAGTTCTTC
TRBJ2-2 | . | TRBV3-1/TRBV3-2 | . | CASSQDLTGELFF | TGTGCCAGCAGCCAAGATTTAACGGGGGAGCTGTTTTTT
TRBJ2-7 | . | TRBV23-1 | . | CASPRGRGPYEQYF | TGCGCCAGCCCTAGGGGGAGGGGCCCGTACGAGCAGTACTTC
TRBJ1-3 | . | TRBV7-9 | . | CASSPWRGDTIYF | TGTGCCAGCAGCCCCTGGCGCGGTGACACCATATATTTT
TRBJ2-5 | . | TRBV3-1/TRBV3-2 | . | CASSQALQGRGETQYF | TGTGCCAGCAGCCAAGCCCTACAGGGGCGGGGGGAGACCCAGTACTTC
TRBJ2-7 | . | TRBV11-2 | . | CASSLDPRYEQYF | TGTGCCAGCAGCTTAGACCCCCGCTACGAGCAGTACTTC
TRBJ2-2 | . | TRBV11-3 | . | CASTRDGANTGELFF | TGTGCCAGCACCCGAGACGGGGCGAACACCGGGGAGCTGTTTTTT
TRBJ2-7 | . | TRBV29-1 | once | CSVFLRLGPNEQYF | TGCAGCGTTTTCCTGAGACTGGGTCCTAACGAGCAGTACTTC
TRBJ1-1 | . | TRBV5-1 | few | CASSLVPMNTEAFF | TGCGCCAGCAGCTTGGTTCCGATGAACACTGAAGCTTTCTTT
TRBJ2-1 | TRBD2 | TRBV9 | . | CASGKAGANNEQFF | TGTGCCAGCGGCAAAGCGGGAGCAAACAATGAGCAGTTCTTC
TRBJ2-7 | . | TRBV27 | . | CASRTIGERPYEQYF | TGTGCCAGCAGAACGATAGGGGAAAGACCCTACGAGCAGTACTTC
TRBJ2-7 | TRBD1 | TRBV5-4 | . | CASSWTGSYEQYF | TGTGCCAGCAGCTGGACAGGCTCCTACGAGCAGTACTTC
TRBJ2-5 | . | TRBV18 | . | CASSPSAGRFQETQYF | TGTGCCAGCTCACCAAGCGCGGGTCGGTTCCAAGAGACCCAGTACTTC
TRBJ2-2 | . | TRBV9 | . | CASSVTGGELFF | TGTGCCAGCAGCGTAACGGGCGGGGAGCTGTTTTTT
TRBJ1-1 | TRBD1 | TRBV2 | . | CASRPGQNTGRGNTEAFF | TGTGCCAGCCGCCCGGGACAGAACACGGGGAGGGGGAACACTGAAGCTTTCTTT
TRBJ2-2 | TRBD1 | TRBV5-1 | . | CASSLDRDQRELFF | TGCGCCAGCAGCCTTGACAGGGATCAAAGGGAGCTGTTTTTT
TRBJ2-7 | . | TRBV5-1 | . | CASSLQAGASTGYEQYF | TGCGCCAGCAGCTTGCAGGCGGGGGCGTCAACGGGGTACGAGCAGTACTTC
TRBJ1-5 | . | TRBV27 | . | CASSFSSNQPQHF | TGTGCCAGCAGTTTCAGTAGCAATCAGCCCCAGCATTTT
TRBJ2-5 | . | TRBV5-4 | . | CASSSGTKGQETQYF | TGTGCCAGCAGCTCCGGGACAAAGGGGCAAGAGACCCAGTACTTC
TRBJ2-7 | . | TRBV28 | . | CASSYVTYEQYF | TGTGCCAGCAGTTACGTCACCTACGAGCAGTACTTC
TRBJ1-2 | TRBD1 | TRBV11-3 | . | CASSGSRTGAYGYTF | TGTGCCAGCAGCGGATCCCGGACAGGAGCCTATGGCTACACCTTC
TRBJ2-1 | TRBD2 | TRBV3-1/TRBV3-2 | . | CASSQRGRKFF | TGTGCCAGCAGCCAGCGCGGGAGGAAGTTCTTC
TRBJ2-7 | . | TRBV7-2 | . | CASSLQGPRAEQYF | TGTGCCAGCAGCCTACAGGGCCCCCGGGCCGAGCAGTACTTC
TRBJ2-3 | TRBD2 | TRBV12-5 | . | CASGFSSGRADTQYF | TGTGCTAGTGGTTTTTCTAGCGGGAGGGCAGATACGCAGTATTTT
TRBJ2-2 | . | TRBV9 | . | CASSVAPGTGELFF | TGTGCCAGCAGCGTAGCTCCCGGGACCGGGGAGCTGTTTTTT
TRBJ1-1 | . | TRBV10-2 | . | CASKTGTLGYTEAFF | TGCGCCAGCAAAACGGGCACCCTAGGGTACACTGAAGCTTTCTTT
TRBJ2-2 | . | TRBV4-2 | . | CASSRDTNTGELFF | TGTGCCAGCAGTCGGGACACGAACACCGGGGAGCTGTTTTTT
TRBJ2-1 | TRBD2 | TRBV5-1 | . | CASSLPSGSGAYNEQFF | TGCGCCAGCAGTCTCCCTAGCGGGAGCGGGGCCTACAATGAGCAGTTCTTC